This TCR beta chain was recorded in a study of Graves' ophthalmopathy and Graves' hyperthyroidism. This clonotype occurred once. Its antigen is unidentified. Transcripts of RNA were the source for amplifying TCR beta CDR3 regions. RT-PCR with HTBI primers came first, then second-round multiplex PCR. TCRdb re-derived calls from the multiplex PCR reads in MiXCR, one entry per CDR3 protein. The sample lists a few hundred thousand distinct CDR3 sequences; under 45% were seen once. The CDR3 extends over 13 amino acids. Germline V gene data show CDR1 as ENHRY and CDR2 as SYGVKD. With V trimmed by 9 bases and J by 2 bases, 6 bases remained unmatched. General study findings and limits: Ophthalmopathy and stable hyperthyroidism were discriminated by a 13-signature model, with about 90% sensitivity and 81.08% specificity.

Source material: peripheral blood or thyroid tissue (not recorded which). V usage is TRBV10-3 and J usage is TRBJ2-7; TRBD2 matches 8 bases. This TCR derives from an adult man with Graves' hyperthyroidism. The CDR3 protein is CAIRGGETYEQYF. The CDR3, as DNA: TGTGCCATTCGGGGGGGGGAAACCTACGAGCAGTACTTC.